The rows below give T cell receptor beta chains drawn from one sample of a study of blood T cells in healthy people across ages. TCRdb called the 5' RACE reads again in MiXCR, with one record for every CDR3 protein. The top ten hold around 13% of the sample, which has over 950,000 distinct CDR3 sequences, around two fifths seen once. Material: blood. The receptors derive from a man between 18 and 29 years old in good health. CDR3s include the opening cysteine and the closing phenylalanine or tryptophan. D genes are given only for firm matches. For some rows the clone size is stated as once, few or many, or as a class when expanded; others skip it.

size,V,D,J,DNA,CDR3
many,TRBV14,.,TRBJ2-1,TGTGCCAGCAGCCCCTGGGGTACCCTTTCCTACAATGAGCAGTTCTTC,CASSPWGTLSYNEQFF
.,TRBV7-2,TRBD2,TRBJ2-7,TGTGCCAGCAGCTCACTAGCGGGGGGCACCTACGAGCAGTACTTC,CASSSLAGGTYEQYF
few,TRBV20-1,TRBD1,TRBJ1-2,TGCAGTGCTAGTACACCAGGGGGGAACTATGGCTACACCTTC,CSASTPGGNYGYTF
few,TRBV11-2,.,TRBJ2-5,TGTGCCAGCAGCTACCAGGTTGCGGAGACCCAGTACTTC,CASSYQVAETQYF
.,TRBV6-5,.,TRBJ1-3,TGTGCCAGCAGTTACTCTGGTATTGGGCCTGGAAACACCATATATTTT,CASSYSGIGPGNTIYF
few,TRBV5-1,.,TRBJ2-3,TGCGCCAGCAGCTTGAGCCCGCGGGTGAGCACAGATACGCAGTATTTT,CASSLSPRVSTDTQYF
.,TRBV6-1,.,TRBJ2-3,TGTGCCAGCAGGGGTCGAGAACGAACTAGCACAGATACGCAGTATTTT,CASRGRERTSTDTQYF
.,TRBV12-3/TRBV12-4,.,TRBJ1-2,TGTGCCAGCAGGGATGGACATTTTAACTATGGCTACACCTTC,CASRDGHFNYGYTF
few,TRBV12-3/TRBV12-4,TRBD1,TRBJ1-5,TGTGCCAGCAGTTCCGGAGCGGGGACAGGGAGCAATCAGCCCCAGCATTTT,CASSSGAGTGSNQPQHF
.,TRBV5-5,TRBD2,TRBJ2-3,TGTGCCAGCAGCGGTACCGGGACTAGCGGGGCGCAGTATTTT,CASSGTGTSGAQYF
.,TRBV4-2,TRBD1,TRBJ2-2,TGTGCCAGCAGCCAAGGAAGGGGGCAGAACACCGGGGAGCTGTTTTTT,CASSQGRGQNTGELFF
.,TRBV20-1,TRBD1,TRBJ2-5,TGCAGTGCTAGGGGGACAGGGGGCTTGAATGAGCAGTACTTC,CSARGTGGLNEQYF
once,TRBV14,TRBD1,TRBJ1-1,TGTGCCAGCAGCCGATATCAGGGGGGGAACACTGAAGCTTTCTTT,CASSRYQGGNTEAFF
few,TRBV20-1,.,TRBJ1-4,TGCAGTGCTAGACAAACAACTAATGAAAAACTGTTTTTT,CSARQTTNEKLFF
once,TRBV7-6,TRBD1,TRBJ1-5,TGTGCCAGCAGTCCCGGGACAGACTATCAGCCCCAGCATTTT,CASSPGTDYQPQHF
few,TRBV20-1,.,TRBJ1-1,TGCAGTGCTAGACCAGGGGAGGGCCCTTGGGCTTTCTTT,CSARPGEGPWAFF
.,TRBV7-9,TRBD1,TRBJ2-6,TGTGCCAGCAGCTTAGTCCCCTTGGGACAGCCAACCCTCTCTGGGGCCAACGTCCTGACTTTC,CASSLVPLGQPTLSGANVLTF
few,TRBV7-9,TRBD1,TRBJ1-4,TGTGCCAGCAGCCGAAGACAGGGGAATGAAAAACTGTTTTTT,CASSRRQGNEKLFF
.,TRBV7-2,.,TRBJ2-5,TGTGCCAGCAGCTTAGAGGCGGCAAAGCAGTACTTC,CASSLEAAKQYF